This T cell receptor (beta chain) was sequenced for a study of cytomegalovirus exposure and HLA in healthy donors. A word on this clone: Antigen specificity is unknown.

Study-wide results and limits: The dataset shows that most TCR sequences were rare, while some public TCRs occurred in many donors. In vitro work confirmed that a few CMV-associated chains recognize CMV antigens. Subsequent analysis of the 120 or so validation repertoires found a tendency for first-cohort TCR clusters to co-occur.

The method was immunoSEQ multiplex PCR; TCRdb's version includes in-frame clones alone and lacks a portion of them. The sample shows 200,000 or so clones, 85% to 95% of them seen only once. The source of this sequence is a woman between 18 and 29 years old in good health and CMV-seronegative. The material sequenced was PBMCs.

DNA for the CDR3: TGCGCCAGCAGTGAAAACACCAACACTGAAGCTTTCTTT. Translation gives CASSENTNTEAFF. The chain recombines TRBV10-2 with TRBJ1-1; D gene uncertain. The CDR3 runs to 13 residues. Germline V gene data show CDR1 as WSHSY and CDR2 as SAAADI. Trimming removed 3 bases at V and 2 bases at J, with 7 bases between.